The rows below give T cell receptor beta chains drawn from one sample of a study of healthy donors' naive CD4 and CD8 T cells. TCRdb re-called the reads through MiXCR, storing one row per CDR3 protein. The profile shows about 180,000 distinct CDR3 sequences, about 74% of them singletons. Material for sequencing was naive CD4+ and CD8+ T cells sorted from blood, pooled from several donors. The receptors stem from a pool of human donors in good health; the sample pools cells from several healthy donors. Both conserved end residues are part of each CDR3. The D gene is left open where the match is weak. Clone size, where shown, is once, few, many, or a class for clones that have expanded.

>TRBV29-1|TRBD1|.|TRBJ1-1
TGCAGCGTGTCACAGGGGGCCACTGAAGCTTTCTTT
CSVSQGATEAFF
>TRBV6-5|.|.|TRBJ1-2
TGTGCCAGCAGTTACTCAGGGAAACCCGGCTATGGCTACACCTTC
CASSYSGKPGYGYTF
>TRBV29-1|TRBD1|.|TRBJ1-2
TGCAGCGTTGACCTAGCGCCTGGGACAGATGAGGCGTATGGCTACACCTTC
CSVDLAPGTDEAYGYTF
>TRBV30|.|once|TRBJ1-6
TGTGCCTGGAGGGTCATGGGGGTGGATAATTCACCCCTCCACTTT
CAWRVMGVDNSPLHF
>TRBV11-2|.|.|TRBJ2-3
TGTGCCAGCAGTTCCGGGGAGGATACGCAGTATTTT
CASSSGEDTQYF
>TRBV19|.|.|TRBJ1-2
TGTGCCAGTAGTATAATGCTGGGCCTTAACTATGGCTACACCTTC
CASSIMLGLNYGYTF
>TRBV30|.|.|TRBJ2-7
TGTGCCTGGTCAGACTACGATGGGGAGTACGAGCAGTACTTC
CAWSDYDGEYEQYF
>TRBV20-1|.|.|TRBJ1-4
TGCAGTGCTAGAGATTCGGGAGGAGTCGGGGGCAAACTGTTTTTT
CSARDSGGVGGKLFF
>TRBV11-2|.|.|TRBJ2-5
TGTGCCAGCAGCTTACGCCCGGAGACCCAGTACTTC
CASSLRPETQYF
>TRBV19|.|.|TRBJ2-7
TGTGCCAGTAGTCCCTCGGTAGCGGCTTCCTACGAGCAGTACTTC
CASSPSVAASYEQYF
>TRBV29-1|.|.|TRBJ2-7
TGCAGCGTTGAAGTGGTGGCGGGCGAGCAGTACTTC
CSVEVVAGEQYF
>TRBV5-4|.|.|TRBJ2-3
TGTGCCAGCAGCTTGATACAAGGAGATACGCAGTATTTT
CASSLIQGDTQYF
>TRBV19|.|.|TRBJ2-1
TGTGCCAGTAGTCTCCGGGACACCTCCTACAATGAGCAGTTCTTC
CASSLRDTSYNEQFF
>TRBV19|.|.|TRBJ1-4
TGTGCCAGTACCCCTAGGCGCCATGAAAAACTGTTTTTT
CASTPRRHEKLFF
>TRBV27|.|.|TRBJ1-2
TGTGCCAGCAGTCCCTACAGGGAGAGCCACTATGGCTACACCTTC
CASSPYRESHYGYTF
>TRBV29-1|TRBD2|.|TRBJ2-1
TGCAGCGTTGAATACAGCGGGAGCTCCTACAATGAGCAGTTCTTC
CSVEYSGSSYNEQFF
>TRBV7-8|TRBD2|.|TRBJ2-1
TGTGCCAGCAGCCCTACTCTAGCGGGGGTCGACAATGAGCAGTTCTTC
CASSPTLAGVDNEQFF
>TRBV20-1|TRBD2|.|TRBJ2-7
TGCAGTGCTGTAATCGCCTTGGGACTAGCCGGCGTCTACGAGCAGTACTTC
CSAVIALGLAGVYEQYF
>TRBV19|.|.|TRBJ2-1
TGTGCCAGTAGTTGGTCCCTAGCAGCGAGCAATGAGCAGTTCTTC
CASSWSLAASNEQFF
>TRBV29-1|TRBD1|.|TRBJ2-7
TGCAGCGTTAGGACAGGGGGCGGTAACTACGAGCAGTACTTC
CSVRTGGGNYEQYF
>TRBV19|.|few|TRBJ1-1
TGTGCCAGTAGAAGGGGAGGCACTGAAGCTTTCTTT
CASRRGGTEAFF
>TRBV19|.|.|TRBJ2-5
TGTGCCAGTCGCGGGGCGGGGAGAGGGGAGACCCAGTACTTC
CASRGAGRGETQYF
>TRBV19|.|.|TRBJ2-7
TGTGCCAGTAGTATTGGGCCAGGGGTGACCTACGAGCAGTACTTC
CASSIGPGVTYEQYF
>TRBV19|.|.|TRBJ2-3
TGTGCCAGTAGTCCTAGCGGCACAGATACGCAGTATTTT
CASSPSGTDTQYF
>TRBV6-2/TRBV6-3|TRBD1|.|TRBJ1-1
TGTGCCAGCACCATGATCCGGGACAGAGATGAAGCTTTCTTT
CASTMIRDRDEAFF
>TRBV20-1|.|.|TRBJ2-5
TGCAGTGCTAGAGAGGGACGGGAGACCCAGTACTTC
CSAREGRETQYF
>TRBV29-1|TRBD1|.|TRBJ1-5
TGCAGCGATGTCGGTTGTTCGGGACAGGTCTTATCCACTCGAACTTCGGGGGAAGGTCAGCCCCAGCATTTT
CSDVGCSGQVLSTRTSGEGQPQHF
>TRBV10-3|.|.|TRBJ1-1
TGTGCCATCAGTGAGTCCGGGAACACTGAAGCTTTCTTT
CAISESGNTEAFF
>TRBV29-1|TRBD2|few|TRBJ2-1
TGCAGCGTTGAAGAGCGGGGGAGTTACAATGAGCAGTTCTTC
CSVEERGSYNEQFF
>TRBV19|TRBD1|.|TRBJ2-5
TGTGCCAGTAGTAGGGGACAGTCCGGAGAGACCCAGTACTTC
CASSRGQSGETQYF